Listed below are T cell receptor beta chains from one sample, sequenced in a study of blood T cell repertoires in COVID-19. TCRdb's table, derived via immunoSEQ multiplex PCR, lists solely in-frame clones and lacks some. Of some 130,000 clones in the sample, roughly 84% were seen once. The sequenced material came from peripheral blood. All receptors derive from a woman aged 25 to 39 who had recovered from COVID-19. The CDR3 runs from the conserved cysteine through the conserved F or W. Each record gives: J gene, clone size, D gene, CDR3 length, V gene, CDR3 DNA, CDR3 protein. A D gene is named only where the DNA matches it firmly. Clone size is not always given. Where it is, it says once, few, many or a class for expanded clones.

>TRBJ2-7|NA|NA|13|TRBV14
TGTGCCAGCAGCCAACTTGGCCCCTACGAGCAGTACTTC
CASSQLGPYEQYF
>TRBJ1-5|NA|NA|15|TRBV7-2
TGTGCCAGCAGCTTAGGCGGGAGGACCAATCAGCCCCAGCATTTT
CASSLGGRTNQPQHF
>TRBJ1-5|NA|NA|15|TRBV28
TGTGCCAGCAGTTCCCCCGGCGGGAGCAATCAGCCCCAGCATTTT
CASSSPGGSNQPQHF
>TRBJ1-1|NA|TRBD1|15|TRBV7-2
TGTGCCAGCAGCTGGACAGGGGAGAAGAACACTGAAGCTTTCTTT
CASSWTGEKNTEAFF
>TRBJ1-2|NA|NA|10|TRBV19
TGTGCCAGTGGGGGCATCGGCTACACCTTC
CASGGIGYTF
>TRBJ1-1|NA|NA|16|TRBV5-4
TGTGCCAGCAGCCGAGTCGGAAGGGGTGGGCATACTGAAGCTTTCTTT
CASSRVGRGGHTEAFF
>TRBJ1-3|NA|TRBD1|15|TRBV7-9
TGTGCCAGCAGCCCGGGGACAGGGTCTGGAAACACCATATATTTT
CASSPGTGSGNTIYF
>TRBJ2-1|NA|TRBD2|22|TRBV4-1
TGCGCCAGCAGCCAAGAGGGCGCGACGGGGACTAGCGAGAGAAGCTCCTACAATGAGCAGTTCTTC
CASSQEGATGTSERSSYNEQFF
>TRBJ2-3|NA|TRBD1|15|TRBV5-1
TGCGCCTCGGGACAGGGAGATATGTACACAGATACGCAGTATTTT
CASGQGDMYTDTQYF
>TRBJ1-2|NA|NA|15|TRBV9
TGTGCCAGCAGCGGAGGGGGACAAACCGCTCATACTCCTACCTTC
CASSGGGQTAHTPTF
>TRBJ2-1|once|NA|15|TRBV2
TGTGCCAGCGCTCGAAGGTCAAGCGGGTACAATGAGCAGTTCTTC
CASARRSSGYNEQFF
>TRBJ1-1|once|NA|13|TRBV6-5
TGTGCCAGCAGCCCAAGACCACAGGGATGGGCTTTCTTT
CASSPRPQGWAFF
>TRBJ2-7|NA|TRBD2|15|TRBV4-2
TGTGCCAGCAGCTCGATTGGACTAGCGAACTACGAGCAGTACTTC
CASSSIGLANYEQYF
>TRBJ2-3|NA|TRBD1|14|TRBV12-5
TGTGCTAGTGCTCCCGGGACAGGGTTAGATACGCAGTATTTT
CASAPGTGLDTQYF
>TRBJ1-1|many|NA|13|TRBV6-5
TGTGCCAGCAGCCTAAGAGAGGGCGGGGGAGCTTTCTTT
CASSLREGGGAFF
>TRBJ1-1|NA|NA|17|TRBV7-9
TGTGCCAGCAGCAGAACCTCTTTAGACAGACCGAACACTGAAGCTTTCTTT
CASSRTSLDRPNTEAFF
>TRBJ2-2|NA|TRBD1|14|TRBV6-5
TGTGCCAGCAGATTTGGACAGGGCGCCGGGGAGCTGTTTTTT
CASRFGQGAGELFF
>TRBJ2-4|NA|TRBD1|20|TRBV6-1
TGTGCCAGCAGTGCAAAACCGGGACAGGGGGCTTCAGGGGCCAAAAACATTCAGTACTTC
CASSAKPGQGASGAKNIQYF
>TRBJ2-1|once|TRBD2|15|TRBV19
TGTGCCAGTAATCGGGCGGGAGGGCCGAAGAATGAGCAGTTCTTC
CASNRAGGPKNEQFF
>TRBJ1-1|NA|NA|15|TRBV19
TGTGCCAGTATACCGGCGGGACGGAGGAACACTGAAGCTTTCTTT
CASIPAGRRNTEAFF
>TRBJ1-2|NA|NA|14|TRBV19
TGTGCCAGTACACAGGGAGTACTTAACTATGGCTACACCTTC
CASTQGVLNYGYTF
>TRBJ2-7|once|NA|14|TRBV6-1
TGTGCCAGCAGTGAACAGGGTTATTTCTACGAGCAGTACTTC
CASSEQGYFYEQYF
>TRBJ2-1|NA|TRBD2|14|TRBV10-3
TGTGCCACTTCAGCGGGAGGGCCCCCCTATGAGCAGTTCTTC
CATSAGGPPYEQFF
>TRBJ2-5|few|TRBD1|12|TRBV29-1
TGCAGCGTTGCCAGGGGGCAGGAGACCCAGTACTTC
CSVARGQETQYF
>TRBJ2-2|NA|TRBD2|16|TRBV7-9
TGTGCCAGCAGCCCCGGGACTAGCGGATACACCGGGGAGCTGTTTTTT
CASSPGTSGYTGELFF
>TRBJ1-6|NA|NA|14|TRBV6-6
TGTGCCAGCAGCTCACAGGGTCCTAATTCACCCCTCCACTTT
CASSSQGPNSPLHF
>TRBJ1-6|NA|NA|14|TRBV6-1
TGTGCCAGCAGTGAAGTACAGAGTAATTCACCCCTCCACTTT
CASSEVQSNSPLHF
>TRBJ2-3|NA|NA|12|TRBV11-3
TGTGCCAGCAGCCTAACCTCAGATACGCAGTATTTT
CASSLTSDTQYF
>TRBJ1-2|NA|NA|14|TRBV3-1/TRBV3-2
TGTGCCAGCAGCCCCGGGCAGGGTGTACGTGGCTACACCTTC
CASSPGQGVRGYTF
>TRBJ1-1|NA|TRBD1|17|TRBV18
TGTGCCAGCTCCTCTTTCAGGACAGGGGGGAAAGACACTGAAGCTTTCTTT
CASSSFRTGGKDTEAFF
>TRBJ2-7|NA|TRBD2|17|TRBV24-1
TGTGCCATCTCGACTAGCGGGGGGGCCCCAATAGTCTACGAGCAGTACTTC
CAISTSGGAPIVYEQYF
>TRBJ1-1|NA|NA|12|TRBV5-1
TGCGCCAGCTCGCCCCAAGCAGGCAAAGCTTTCTTT
CASSPQAGKAFF
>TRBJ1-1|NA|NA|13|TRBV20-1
TGCAGTGCTAGTGTTCAGGGTTTCGCTGAAGCTTTCTTT
CSASVQGFAEAFF
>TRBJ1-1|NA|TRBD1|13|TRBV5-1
TGCGCCAGCAGCGTGGACAGGGGTTCTAGGGCTTTCTTT
CASSVDRGSRAFF
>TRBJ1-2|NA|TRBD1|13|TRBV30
TGTGCCTGGAGCCTCGACAGGGTGGGAGGCTACACCTTC
CAWSLDRVGGYTF
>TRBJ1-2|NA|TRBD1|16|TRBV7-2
TGTGCCAGCAGTTACAGTGGGACAGGGGCTGTCTATGGCTACACCTTC
CASSYSGTGAVYGYTF
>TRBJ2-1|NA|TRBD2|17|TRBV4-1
TGCGCCAGCAGCCCCTGGACTAGCGGGAGGGCCATGGATGAGCAGTTCTTC
CASSPWTSGRAMDEQFF
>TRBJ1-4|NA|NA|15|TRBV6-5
TGTGCCAGCGCGGGGCCAGGGTTAACTAATGAAAAACTGTTTTTT
CASAGPGLTNEKLFF
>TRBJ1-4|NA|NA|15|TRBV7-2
TGTGCCAGCAGCATGGACAGAGCAACTAATGAAAAACTGTTTTTT
CASSMDRATNEKLFF
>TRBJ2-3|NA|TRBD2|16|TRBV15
TGTGCCACCAGCAGAGAACTAGCGGTGAGCACAGATACGCAGTATTTT
CATSRELAVSTDTQYF
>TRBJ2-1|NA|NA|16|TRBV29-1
TGCAGCGTTGAAGGGGGGCGGAACAGGCGAGACAATGAGCAGTTCTTC
CSVEGGRNRRDNEQFF
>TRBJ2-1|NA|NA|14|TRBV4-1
TGCGCCAGCAGCCAAAAACAGGGCTACAATGAGCAGTTCTTC
CASSQKQGYNEQFF
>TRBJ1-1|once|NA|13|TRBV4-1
TGCGCCAGCAGCCCCTTAGACATGGTGGGTGCTTTCTTT
CASSPLDMVGAFF
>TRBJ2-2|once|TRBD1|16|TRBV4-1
TGCGCCAGCAGCCACCGGACAGGGGGCGACACCGGGGAGCTGTTTTTT
CASSHRTGGDTGELFF
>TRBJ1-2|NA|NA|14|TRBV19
TGTGCCAGTAGTATCGGCGGCGTATCCTATGGCTACACCTTC
CASSIGGVSYGYTF
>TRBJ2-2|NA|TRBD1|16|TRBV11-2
TGTGCCAGCAGCTGGAGGACAGGGTCCGCCACCGGGGAGCTGTTTTTT
CASSWRTGSATGELFF
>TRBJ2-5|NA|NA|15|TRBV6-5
TGTGCCAGCACCAACCGGGATCTAACATCCGGGGACCAGTACTTC
CASTNRDLTSGDQYF
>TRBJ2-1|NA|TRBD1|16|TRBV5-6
TGTGCCAGCAGCTTGGAGGGACAGGACTCCTACAATGAGCAGTTCTTC
CASSLEGQDSYNEQFF
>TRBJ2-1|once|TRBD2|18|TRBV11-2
TGTGCCAGCAGCTTAGACCTAGCGGGCTATTCTACCTACAATGAGCAGTTCTTC
CASSLDLAGYSTYNEQFF
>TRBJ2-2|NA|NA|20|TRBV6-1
TGTGCCAGCAGTGTGTATGGGGAAATCCGGGCGAATGGAGGGACCGGGGAGCTGTTTTTT
CASSVYGEIRANGGTGELFF
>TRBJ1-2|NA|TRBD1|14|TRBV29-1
TGCAGCGTTGAAGAAGGACAGGGAAACTATGGCTACACCTTC
CSVEEGQGNYGYTF
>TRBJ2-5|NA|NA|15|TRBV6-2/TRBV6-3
TGTGCCAGCAGCTTTGGACTAACATCGTCCCAGACCCAGTACTTC
CASSFGLTSSQTQYF
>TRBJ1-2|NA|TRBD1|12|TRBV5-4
TGTGCCAGCAGCTTGGGGGGGACAGTCTACACCTTC
CASSLGGTVYTF
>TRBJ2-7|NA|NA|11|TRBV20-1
TGCAGTGCTAGAGATTTCGGTCAGCAGTACTTC
CSARDFGQQYF
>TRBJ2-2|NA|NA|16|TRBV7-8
TGTGCCAGCAGCTTAGACAGAACCGAGAACACCGGGGAGCTGTTTTTT
CASSLDRTENTGELFF